This T cell receptor beta chain stems from a study of human T cells and chemical hapten exposure. Whole-study findings and limits: The donors suffered from alopecia, so their immune response may not match that of healthy people.

This clonotype occurred many times. The antigen is undetermined. Regarding time point: pre-sensitization, week 0. Treatment indicated: therapeutic diphenylcyclopropenone sensitization with weekly scalp DPC. TCRdb analysed the RACE reads with MiXCR anew, one entry per CDR3 protein. The table shows about 61,000 distinct CDR3 sequences, with roughly 6.7% occurring only once. Germline CDR1 reads SGHKS; CDR2 reads YYEKEE (reference sequence). The CDR3 covers 17 residues. V was pared by 0 bases and J by 9 bases, with 8 bases of the junction left unmatched. The chain is built from TRBV5-5 and TRBJ1-6; 11 bases are a match to TRBD1. This clonotype was obtained from a woman aged 25-40 years with alopecia areata. Some clones in this sample may be carry-over from other donors' samples. This specimen was whole blood, taken in connection with sensitization to the hapten diphenylcyclopropenone (DPC). Here the CDR3 reads CASSLAWTGGLTSPLHF. The CDR3 bases are TGTGCCAGCAGCTTGGCCTGGACAGGGGGCTTGACTTCACCCCTCCACTTT.